These 32 T cell receptor beta chains came from one sample sequenced in a study of T cell changes during pregnancy in multiple sclerosis (dated by TCRdb to the late 2010s). The protocol used for the library was the immunoSEQ multiplex PCR assay. TCRdb stores this immuneACCESS table with in-frame sequences only. Part of the clones is absent; in the studies checked, under half of the shortfall reflects unresolved V genes, and no reason is known for the rest. The sample table records tens of thousands of clones; about 92% of these occur just once. Roughly 3% of the sample is taken by the ten largest. The sample here was CD8+ T cells from peripheral blood mononuclear cells, taken in the third trimester of pregnancy. The receptors originated from a female donor in good health, enrolled as a control in a pregnancy study.

CDR3 sequence reads: CASRDGVGWLFF. The CDR3 DNA reads as TGCGCCAGCCGTGACGGAGTTGGGTGGCTGTTTTTT. This rearrangement joins TRBV4-1 to TRBJ2-2; D not certain. Trimming removed 8 bases at V and 13 bases at J, with 17 bases between. Germline V gene sequence: CDR1 MGHRA, CDR2 YSYEKL. The CDR3 spans 12 residues.

This chain links TRBV11-2 with TRBJ1-1, with 9 bases lining up with TRBD1. Unmatched junction bases numbered 7, after V lost 6 bases and J lost 5 bases. Germline V gene sequence: CDR1 SGHAT, CDR2 FQNNGV. The CDR3 runs to 14 residues. CDR3 loop: CASSEQGAYTEAFF. In DNA form, the CDR3 reads TGTGCCAGCAGTGAACAGGGGGCTTATACTGAAGCTTTCTTT.

This sequence joins TRBV19 and TRBJ2-1; tentatively, D is TRBD1 (6 bases). Germline loops: CDR1 LNHDA, CDR2 SQIVND (reference sequence). V was shortened by 6 bases and J by 5 bases, with 20 bases between the two germline ends. The length of the CDR3 is 16 residues. Here the CDR3 DNA reads TGTGCCAGTAGCCCTACACAGGGCTCCCCCCACAATGAGCAGTTCTTC. Protein: CASSPTQGSPHNEQFF. The complete variable domain, with remaining parts taken from reference TRBV19 and TRBJ2-1, reads DGGITQSPKYLFRKEGQNVTLSCEQNLNHDAMYWYRQDPGQGLRLIYYSQIVNDFQKGDIAEGYSVSREKKESFPLTVTSAQKNPTAFYLCASSPTQGSPHNEQFFGPGTRLTVL.

The chain has TRBV14 and TRBJ2-7, with TRBD1 identical over 10 bases. V was pared by 4 bases and J by 0 bases, with 3 bases of the junction left unmatched. Germline V gene sequence: CDR1 SGHDN, CDR2 FVKESK. The CDR3 is made up of 15 amino acids. The chain's CDR3 is CASSLRTGGSYEQYF. CDR3 nucleotide sequence: TGTGCCAGCAGCCTACGGACAGGGGGCTCCTACGAGCAGTACTTC.

This clone was detected only once. The chain couples TRBV5-8 to TRBJ1-1, with 12 bases fitting TRBD1. The germline V gene encodes CDR1 SGHTS and CDR2 YDEGEE. Trimming cost V 3 bases and J 10 bases; bases outside gene matches: 1. The CDR3 has 12 residues. The CDR3 reads CASSWDRGRAFF. Here the CDR3 DNA reads TGTGCCAGCAGCTGGGACAGGGGGCGAGCTTTCTTT.

The CDR3, as DNA: TGTGCCAGCAGCTCAATCAACACTGAAGCTTTCTTT. It encodes CASSSINTEAFF. The chain combines TRBV7-9 with TRBJ1-1, with D uncertain. The length of the CDR3 is 12 residues. V was clipped by 4 bases and J by 2 bases, with 5 bases between them. The V gene's germline CDR1 is SEHNR and CDR2 FQNEAQ (reference sequence). Together with reference TRBV7-9 and TRBJ1-1, the CDR3 gives the full variable domain: DTGVSQNPRHKITKRGQNVTFRCDPISEHNRLYWYRQTLGQGPEFLTYFQNEAQLEKSRLLSDRFSAERPKGSFSTLEIQRTEQGDSAMYLCASSSINTEAFFGQGTRLTVV.

As DNA, the CDR3 is TGTGCCAGCAGCCTACGACAGGGAGTCAAATACAATGAGCAGTTCTTC. It specifies CASSLRQGVKYNEQFF. This rearrangement joins TRBV13 to TRBJ2-1, with 7 nucleotides matching TRBD1. V lost 5 bases and J lost 4; bases outside the gene matches: 11. CDR1 and CDR2 from the germline V gene are PRHDT and FYEKMQ (reference sequence). The CDR3 extends over 16 amino acids.

The chain has TRBV2 and TRBJ1-5, with D maybe TRBD1 (5 bases). Per germline, CDR1 SNHLY and CDR2 FYNNEI. This CDR3 has 16 residues. Trimming stripped 4 bases from V and 2 bases from J, with 15 bases between. The CDR3, as DNA: TGTGCCAGCAGTGGAAGCCAAGGGGTGCGCAATCAGCCCCAGCATTTT. This translates into CASSGSQGVRNQPQHF.

V usage is TRBV23-1 and J usage is TRBJ1-5; 7 nucleotides line up with TRBD1. TRBV23-1 is designated an ORF whose function remains uncertain. The CDR3 consists of 17 residues. The junction had 10 bases not matched to a gene; V was cut back by 0 bases and J by 5 bases. The DNA of the CDR3 is TGCGCCAGCAGTCAATCGAACAGGGGAGGAGTGGATCAGCCCCAGCATTTT. This sequence encodes CASSQSNRGGVDQPQHF.

The chain recombines TRBV5-6 with TRBJ1-3, with TRBD1 identical over 7 bases. The CDR3 has 17 amino acids. From germline, CDR1 is SGHDT and CDR2 YYEEEE. With V trimmed by 0 bases and J by 0 bases, 6 bases remained unmatched. The CDR3 is CASSLGTGLISGNTIYF. The CDR3 nucleotides are TGTGCCAGCAGCTTGGGGACAGGTTTAATCTCTGGAAACACCATATATTTT.

This clone came up a few times. The chain has TRBV19 and TRBJ1-5; 7 nucleotides match TRBD1. The CDR3 extends over 14 amino acids. Germline V gene sequence: CDR1 LNHDA, CDR2 SQIVND (reference sequence). V gave up 9 bases and J gave up 0 bases; unmatched junction bases: 5. CDR3 in amino acids: CASAQGYSNQPQHF. The DNA of the CDR3 is TGTGCCAGCGCACAGGGGTATAGCAATCAGCCCCAGCATTTT.

The chain has TRBV27 and TRBJ1-5; no clear D gene. V lost 5 bases and J 7 bases, leaving 9 bases between the germline ends. There are 12 residues in the CDR3. Germline-derived CDR1 and CDR2 are MNHEY and SMNVEV (reference sequence). The CDR3 DNA follows: TGTGCCAGCAGTACGGCGGCCCAGCCCCAGCATTTT. Protein sequence: CASSTAAQPQHF.

In this sample, this clone turned up a few times. CDR3 sequence (DNA): TGCGCCAGCAGCCTATTGACAGGGCAAGGAAACACCATATATTTT. This translates into CASSLLTGQGNTIYF. The chain joins TRBV4-1 to TRBJ1-3; TRBD1 matches 7 bases. The germline V gene encodes CDR1 MGHRA and CDR2 YSYEKL. The J segment lost 4 bases and the V segment lost 4 bases, leaving 7 bases of the junction unmatched. The CDR3 loop spans 15 amino acids.

V gene TRBV30 combines with J gene TRBJ2-1, with D hard to call. V lost 3 bases, J lost 0 bases, and 9 bases lay in between. The length of the CDR3 is 14 residues. Germline values: CDR1 GTSNPN, CDR2 SVGIG (reference sequence). The CDR3 nucleotides are TGTGCCTGGAGCGGTATCCCCTCCTACAATGAGCAGTTCTTC. This translates into CAWSGIPSYNEQFF.

The rearrangement uses TRBV28 and TRBJ2-3; a weak D match, TRBD1 (7 bases). CDR1 and CDR2 from the germline V gene are MDHEN and SYDVKM. This CDR3 is built from 18 residues. Trimming shortened V by 6 bases and J by 1 base, and 23 bases separated the two germline ends. This chain's CDR3 is CASSTGEDYTWGTDTQYF. CDR3 DNA sequence: TGTGCCAGCAGCACAGGGGAGGATTACACCTGGGGCACAGATACGCAGTATTTT.

The chain couples TRBV7-2 to TRBJ2-7; tentatively, D is TRBD1 (6 bases). The CDR3 runs to 14 residues. Per germline, CDR1 SGHTA and CDR2 FQGNSA. V gave up 1 base and J gave up 2 bases, with 9 bases separating them. CDR3 DNA: TGTGCCAGCAGCTTAGGATCAGGGGCCTACGAGCAGTACTTC. Protein product: CASSLGSGAYEQYF.

This clone was counted a few times. The chain couples TRBV4-2 to TRBJ1-1; the D is unclear. CDR3 length: 14 amino acids. V gave up 4 bases and J gave up 3 bases, with 12 bases separating them. Germline V gives CDR1 LGHNA, CDR2 YNFKEQ. The CDR3 sequence: CASSREWGDTEAFF. The CDR3 DNA reads TGTGCCAGCAGCCGAGAGTGGGGAGACACTGAAGCTTTCTTT.

The genes are TRBV10-3 and TRBJ2-1; D is possibly TRBD2 (5 bases). The CDR3 covers 14 residues. Trimming took 6 bases from V and 0 from J, leaving 9 bases between them. Germline-derived CDR1 and CDR2 are ENHRY and SYGVKD. The DNA for the CDR3 is TGTGCCATCAGGAGGGAGAGCTCCTACAATGAGCAGTTCTTC. The encoded protein is CAIRRESSYNEQFF.

The V gene is TRBV7-8, the J gene TRBJ1-4; 7 nucleotides align to TRBD1. Germline CDR1 and CDR2: SGHVS and FQNEAQ. This CDR3 spans 15 amino acids. V was pared by 5 bases and J by 0 bases, with 3 bases of the junction left unmatched. CDR3 nucleotides: TGTGCCAGCAGCCCAGGACAGGCAACTAATGAAAAACTGTTTTTT. Residues: CASSPGQATNEKLFF.

This chain links TRBV2 with TRBJ2-3, with 9 nucleotides matching TRBD1. The J segment lost 5 bases and the V segment lost 5 bases, leaving 2 bases of the junction unmatched. CDR3 length: 13 residues. Per germline, CDR1 SNHLY and CDR2 FYNNEI. This chain's CDR3 is CASSTGGQDTQYF. CDR3 DNA sequence: TGTGCCAGCAGTACAGGGGGCCAAGATACGCAGTATTTT.

The chain recombines TRBV30 with TRBJ1-5; TRBD1 matches at 8 bases. Looked up from germline, CDR1 is GTSNPN and CDR2 is SVGIG (reference sequence). V was pared by 3 bases and J by 11 bases, with 9 bases of the junction left unmatched. The CDR3 length is 13 residues. The CDR3 coding sequence is TGTGCCTGGAGGGGACAGGCAAGTTTTACCCAGCATTTT. Translating gives CAWRGQASFTQHF.

The chain has TRBV29-1 and TRBJ1-2; the D gene is possibly TRBD1 (6 bases). V was clipped by 3 bases and J by 6 bases, with 14 bases between them. This CDR3 spans 13 amino acids. Per the germline V gene, CDR1 is SQVTM and CDR2 is ANQGSEA. The CDR3 region is CSVDTGMLDGYTF. The CDR3 bases are TGCAGCGTTGATACAGGGATGCTGGATGGCTACACCTTC.

The chain recombines TRBV13 with TRBJ1-2; D gene unclear. CDR1 is PRHDT and CDR2 is FYEKMQ in the germline V gene (reference sequence). With 2 bases removed from V and 10 bases from J, the gap between germline ends came to 8 bases. The CDR3 runs 11 residues. In nucleotides, the CDR3 is TGTGCCAGCAGCTTATATCCGGTCTACACCTTC. Protein product: CASSLYPVYTF.

CDR3 residues: CASSVGRDSSYEQYF. The CDR3 nucleotides are TGTGCCAGCAGCGTAGGGAGGGACAGCTCCTACGAGCAGTACTTC. V and J are TRBV9 and TRBJ2-7; D is perhaps TRBD1 (7 bases). The V end was cut by 0 bases, the J end by 0 bases, with 10 bases between. Looked up from germline, CDR1 is SGDLS and CDR2 is YYNGEE. This CDR3 spans 15 amino acids.

The V call is TRBV6-1, the J call TRBJ2-5; 9 positions match TRBD1. V was clipped by 3 bases and J by 5 bases; unmatched bases: 10. This CDR3 comprises 16 residues. Germline V gene sequence: CDR1 MNHNS, CDR2 SASEGT. CDR3 in DNA: TGTGCCAGCAGTGATATTCGAGACAGGGGGTGGGAGACCCAGTACTTC. Protein: CASSDIRDRGWETQYF.

This clone was seen only once. The V call is TRBV9, the J call TRBJ2-3; 10 bases are a match to TRBD2. This CDR3 is built from 14 residues. Looked up from germline, CDR1 is SGDLS and CDR2 is YYNGEE. With 0 bases clipped from V and 5 bases from J, the junction kept 0 bases outside the gene matches. The CDR3 reads CASSVGTSGDTQYF. The CDR3 nucleotides are TGTGCCAGCAGCGTAGGGACTAGCGGAGATACGCAGTATTTT.

This clone was detected a few times. This CDR3 reads CASSSSMNTEAFF. The DNA for the CDR3 is TGCGCCAGCAGCTCGAGTATGAACACTGAAGCTTTCTTT. This chain connects TRBV5-1 to TRBJ1-1; D unresolved. The germline gives CDR1 SGHRS, CDR2 YFSETQ. V lost 3 bases, J lost 0 bases, and 6 bases lay in between. The CDR3 runs to 13 residues.

The V and J genes are TRBV27 and TRBJ2-3, with D unresolved. Trimming shortened V by 6 bases and J by 4 bases, and 5 bases separated the two germline ends. There are 11 residues in the CDR3. Germline CDR1 reads MNHEY; CDR2 reads SMNVEV (reference sequence). CDR3 loop: CASRGADTQYF. For the CDR3, the DNA is TGTGCCAGCAGGGGCGCAGATACGCAGTATTTT.

V and J are TRBV10-2 and TRBJ1-2; 8 bases map to TRBD1. The CDR3 loop spans 16 amino acids. The V and J ends lost 0 bases and 6 bases, in that order; junction bases with no gene match: 9. Germline CDR1 and CDR2: WSHSY and SAAADI. The CDR3 region is CASSESSLDRVDGYTF. In nucleotides, the CDR3 is TGCGCCAGCAGTGAGTCGTCGTTGGACAGGGTGGATGGCTACACCTTC.

The chain is built from TRBV5-4 and TRBJ1-1, with 10 nucleotides matching TRBD1. The length of the CDR3 is 15 residues. Per germline, CDR1 SGHNT and CDR2 YYREEE (reference sequence). The V gene end was trimmed by 4 bases and the J gene end by 8 bases; junction bases not matched to a gene: 11. CDR3 protein: CASSQKGTGAIEAFF. Here the CDR3 DNA reads TGTGCCAGCAGCCAAAAAGGGACAGGGGCAATCGAAGCTTTCTTT.

The chain couples TRBV7-9 to TRBJ1-2; TRBD1 is a possible D gene (5 bases). Germline CDR1 and CDR2: SEHNR and FQNEAQ (reference sequence). This CDR3 contains 15 residues. The V end lost 5 bases, the J end lost 0 bases, and 13 bases lay between the germline ends. The DNA of the CDR3 is TGTGCCAGCAGCCCGGAGGGGTTCCCTAACTATGGCTACACCTTC. Residues: CASSPEGFPNYGYTF.

The chain employs TRBV5-4 and TRBJ2-7, with a possible D match to TRBD2 (5 bases). Trimming left V 1 base short and J 2 bases short, with 13 bases between. The CDR3 runs 15 residues. Germline assignment: CDR1 SGHNT and CDR2 YYREEE (reference sequence). Here the CDR3 DNA reads TGTGCCAGCAGCTTGTCCGGCGGAGGAGCCTACGAGCAGTACTTC. The encoded protein is CASSLSGGGAYEQYF. Filled out from reference TRBV5-4 and TRBJ2-7, the complete variable domain reads ETGVTQSPTHLIKTRGQQVTLRCSSQSGHNTVSWYQQALGQGPQFIFQYYREEENGRGNFPPRFSGLQFPNYSSELNVNALELDDSALYLCASSLSGGGAYEQYFGPGTRLTVT.